These T cell receptor beta chains were read from a single sample in a study of cytomegalovirus exposure and HLA in healthy donors. The data were produced by immunoSEQ multiplex PCR, yet TCRdb's version contains in-frame clones alone and is incomplete. The sample shows 120,000 or so clones, approximately 91% of them seen only once. Sequencing used PBMCs. The origin of the receptors is a woman aged 18-29 years in good health and CMV-seronegative. Both conserved end residues are trimmed from each CDR3. Each record gives: V gene, clone size, J gene, CDR3 protein. Clone size, where shown, is once, few, many, or a class for clones that have expanded.

TRBV10-1	NA	TRBJ2-1	ASSESSGNGGEQF
TRBV7-8	NA	TRBJ2-7	ASSWGQGSEQY
TRBV6-1	NA	TRBJ2-3	ASKREKSTDTQY
TRBV5-1	NA	TRBJ2-5	ASSSWDSQETQY
TRBV7-6	NA	TRBJ2-1	ASSFGVSGFQF
TRBV10-2	NA	TRBJ2-5	ATQLTREGPGYQETQY
TRBV11-3	NA	TRBJ2-7	ASSLTGTLLHEQY
TRBV30	once	TRBJ2-1	AWSVTRNEQF
TRBV5-1	NA	TRBJ2-7	ASSFVQGYEQY
TRBV7-9	NA	TRBJ2-2	ASSRAPEVATGELF
TRBV27	NA	TRBJ1-2	ASSPNSGTGRRNYGYT
TRBV4-1	NA	TRBJ2-4	ASSQVGLAKNIQY
TRBV6-5	NA	TRBJ1-2	ASSYAGKDYGYT
TRBV7-8	NA	TRBJ2-7	ASSVDRLYYEQY
TRBV10-3	NA	TRBJ1-1	AIIAGKEAF
TRBV4-2	NA	TRBJ2-7	ASSQELGQGARYEQY
TRBV2	NA	TRBJ2-5	ASRRERGGETQY
TRBV10-3	NA	TRBJ1-2	AITTGQANYGYT
TRBV5-4	NA	TRBJ1-1	ASSLGTGLQGTEAF
TRBV10-3	NA	TRBJ2-7	AISESGSYGQY
TRBV7-9	NA	TRBJ1-1	ASSSTRQVQVDTEAF
TRBV9	NA	TRBJ2-7	ASSVEAGARDEQY